This T cell receptor (beta chain) was identified in a study of Ad26.COV2.S vaccination and SARS-CoV-2 variants. Study in general: In the study, Ad26.COV2.S was injected intramuscularly once, or twice 56 days apart. Study-wide results and limits: Post-vaccination spike-specific CD8+ and CD4+ T cell responses reportedly had substantial breadth.

The CDR3 sequence is 15 residues long. Per the germline V gene, CDR1 is MDHEN and CDR2 is SYDVKM. V shed 6 bases and J 10 bases; nucleotides not matched to a gene: 12. Treatment here: some 19 received Ad26.COV2.S at low or high dose, single or two shots; about 5 received placebo; per-sample allocation not given. Collection of samples fell on day 63 after the first vaccine or placebo injection. Boston hosted the donor, who was an adult aged 18-55 years. Vaccination employed an Ad26 vector expressing the Wuhan-strain SARS-CoV-2 spike. The assay was immunoSEQ multiplex PCR, and TCRdb's table has in-frame clones only and misses some. This table has almost 400,000 clones, about nine tenths appearing once. This clone was recorded once. Its antigen is not known.

The chain recombines TRBV28 with TRBJ1-6; 7 bases agree with TRBD1. Specimen: peripheral blood, collected in a trial of Ad26.COV2.S vaccine versus placebo. The receptor's source is a person aged 18-65 years who received the Ad26.COV2.S COVID-19 vaccine or a placebo. The CDR3: CASRRKTGIGSPLHF. The CDR3 nucleotides are TGTGCCAGCAGACGCAAGACAGGGATCGGCTCACCCCTCCACTTT.